Below, 23 T cell receptor beta chains from the same sample are listed, as sequenced in a study of blood T cell repertoires in COVID-19. Measured with immunoSEQ multiplex PCR; TCRdb has only the in-frame clones, and not every one. The sample lists some 320,000 clones; roughly 91% were seen once. Sequencing used peripheral blood. These receptors were taken from a woman aged 25 to 39 with COVID-19, enrolled during active disease.

The chain has TRBV4-1 and TRBJ1-1; no clear D. V was clipped by 6 bases and J by 2 bases, with 13 bases between them. The CDR3 contains 14 residues. In germline, CDR1 is MGHRA, CDR2 YSYEKL. CDR3: CASSPSGSNTEAFF. CDR3 nucleotide sequence: TGCGCCAGCAGTCCCTCCGGGAGCAACACTGAAGCTTTCTTT.

This chain joins TRBV18 and TRBJ2-1; TRBD1 aligns across 11 bases. Trimming removed 5 bases from V and 7 bases from J; junction bases left unmatched: 7. The CDR3 has 15 amino acids. Germline values: CDR1 KGHSH, CDR2 LQKENI. In DNA form, the CDR3 reads TGTGCCAGCTCAAGCCGGGACAGGGGGGCTAATGAGCAGTTCTTC. This gives the protein CASSSRDRGANEQFF.

The genes are TRBV28 and TRBJ1-1; D remains ambiguous. In germline, CDR1 is MDHEN, CDR2 SYDVKM. The length of the CDR3 is 11 residues. Trimming took off 2 bases at V and 14 bases at J, with 12 bases between the two ends. The CDR3 here is CASSLNRSPFF. CDR3 in DNA: TGTGCCAGCAGTTTAAACCGAAGCCCATTCTTT.

Comment on this clone: Other DNA variants within this sample encode the same CDR3. The V gene is TRBV5-1, the J gene TRBJ2-1, with 10 nucleotides matching TRBD2. V trimming: 4 bases; J trimming: 0 bases; junction bases outside the gene matches: 1. Per germline, CDR1 SGHRS and CDR2 YFSETQ. The CDR3 covers 15 residues. The CDR3 spells CASSPSGSSYNEQFF. The CDR3 DNA reads TGCGCCAGCAGCCCTAGCGGGAGCTCCTACAATGAGCAGTTCTTC.

This clone has just a few counts. V usage is TRBV27 and J usage is TRBJ2-3, with TRBD2 as a possible D gene (5 bases). This CDR3 spans 15 amino acids. Germline-derived CDR1 and CDR2 are MNHEY and SMNVEV (reference sequence). Trimming cost V 2 bases and J 2 bases, with 11 bases left between them. This CDR3 is CASSLGGLNTDTQYF. DNA of the CDR3: TGTGCCAGCAGTTTAGGCGGGTTGAACACAGATACGCAGTATTTT.

This chain uses TRBV6-5 with TRBJ2-3; maybe TRBD2 (5 bases). Deletions cut 10 bases from V and 0 bases from J, with 17 bases between. CDR1 is MNHEY and CDR2 is SVGAGI in the germline V gene. There are 15 residues in the CDR3. CDR3 DNA: TGTGCCACGTCGGAACTCGGGGTTAGCACAGATACGCAGTATTTT. This encodes CATSELGVSTDTQYF.

This clone has just a few counts. The genes are TRBV7-2 and TRBJ1-1, with D perhaps TRBD1 (6 bases). CDR1 and CDR2 from the germline V gene are SGHTA and FQGNSA. V gave up 1 base and J gave up 8 bases, with 11 bases separating them. The length of the CDR3 is 13 residues. CDR3 residues: CASSLVMGAEAFF. As DNA, the CDR3 is TGTGCCAGCAGCTTAGTAATGGGGGCCGAAGCTTTCTTT. Supplemented by reference TRBV7-2 and TRBJ1-1, the full variable domain reads GAGVSQSPSNKVTEKGKDVELRCDPISGHTALYWYRQSLGQGLEFLIYFQGNSAPDKSGLPSDRFSAERTGGSVSTLTIQRTQQEDSAVYLCASSLVMGAEAFFGQGTRLTVV.

The J gene is TRBJ2-1, the V gene TRBV24-1; D is perhaps TRBD2 (6 bases). Germline V gene data show CDR1 as KGHDR and CDR2 as SFDVKD. This CDR3 is 16 amino acids long. Trimming stripped 1 base from V and 9 bases from J, with 18 bases between. The CDR3: CATSDFRLGVGGEQFF. For the CDR3, the DNA is TGTGCCACCAGTGATTTTAGACTGGGCGTGGGGGGTGAGCAGTTCTTC.

The V and J genes are TRBV1 and TRBJ2-7; the table's D call, TRBD2, was not checked against the DNA. TRBV1 is a pseudogene segment. The CDR3 spans 18 residues. CDR3 region: CTSSQVGVAGGLSYEQYF. CDR3 nucleotide sequence: TGCACCAGCAGCCAAGTGGGTGTTGCGGGGGGGCTTTCCTACGAGCAGTACTTC.

In this sample, this clone turned up a few times. The rearrangement joins TRBV3-1 (or the pseudogene TRBV3-2) to TRBJ2-1; TRBD2 matches 12 bases. This CDR3 has 17 amino acids. V shed 4 bases and J 2 bases; nucleotides not matched to a gene: 6. The germline V gene has CDR1 LGHDT and CDR2 YNNKEL (reference sequence). This CDR3 reads CASSPRTSGATYNEQFF. The CDR3 nucleotides read TGTGCCAGCAGCCCGCGGACTAGCGGGGCCACCTACAATGAGCAGTTCTTC.

The V gene is TRBV19, the J gene TRBJ1-2, with 8 bases that match TRBD1. Looked up from germline, CDR1 is LNHDA and CDR2 is SQIVND (reference sequence). The trim removed 6 bases at V and 8 bases at J, leaving 8 bases unmatched. The CDR3 is 13 amino acids. CDR3: CASSHRTGKGYTF. The CDR3 nucleotides read TGTGCCAGTAGCCACCGGACAGGGAAGGGCTACACCTTC.

V gene TRBV5-1 combines with J gene TRBJ2-5, with TRBD2 matching 11 bases. CDR1 is SGHRS, CDR2 YFSETQ, per germline. Unmatched junction bases numbered 2, after V lost 2 bases and J lost 2 bases. There are 15 residues in the CDR3. In DNA form, the CDR3 reads TGCGCCAGCAGCTTTGGGACTAGCGGACAAGAGACCCAGTACTTC. Its translation is CASSFGTSGQETQYF.

V usage is TRBV29-1 and J usage is TRBJ2-7, with 8 bases identical to TRBD2. The germline CDR1 and CDR2 sequences are SQVTM and ANQGSEA. The CDR3 has 15 amino acids. The V and J ends lost 4 bases and 4 bases, in that order; junction bases with no gene match: 12. The CDR3 bases are TGCAGCGTTGGAGGTAGCGGGGTCGGGGGTTACGAGCAGTACTTC. Protein: CSVGGSGVGGYEQYF.

J is TRBJ2-3 and V is TRBV7-9, with 14 positions matching TRBD2. Per germline, CDR1 SEHNR and CDR2 FQNEAQ (reference sequence). V was clipped by 5 bases and J by 3 bases; unmatched bases: 10. This CDR3 is 18 amino acids long. The CDR3 is CASSPKRLAGGPTDTQYF. CDR3 coding DNA: TGTGCCAGCAGCCCGAAACGACTAGCGGGGGGGCCTACAGATACGCAGTATTTT. Complete variable domain (other parts from reference TRBV7-9 and TRBJ2-3): DTGVSQNPRHKITKRGQNVTFRCDPISEHNRLYWYRQTLGQGPEFLTYFQNEAQLEKSRLLSDRFSAERPKGSFSTLEIQRTEQGDSAMYLCASSPKRLAGGPTDTQYFGPGTRLTVL.

In its sample, this clone was seen once. This chain joins TRBV24-1 and TRBJ2-6, with D possibly being TRBD2 (6 bases). Germline values: CDR1 KGHDR, CDR2 SFDVKD. V was clipped by 3 bases and J by 0 bases, with 11 bases between them. The CDR3 covers 17 residues. CDR3 nucleotide sequence: TGTGCCACCAGTGATACAGCCGGGAGCTCTGGGGCCAACGTCCTGACTTTC. Protein sequence: CATSDTAGSSGANVLTF.

This clone is medium-sized. The genes are TRBV2 and TRBJ2-3; 11 positions agree with TRBD2. Germline trimming cut 5 bases from V and 7 bases from J; bases unmatched to any gene: 5. The V gene's germline CDR1 is SNHLY and CDR2 FYNNEI. CDR3 size: 14 residues. CDR3 protein: CASSLSGGAHTQYF. DNA for the CDR3: TGTGCCAGCAGTCTTAGCGGGGGGGCACATACGCAGTATTTT.

The chain couples TRBV28 to TRBJ2-2; 8 bases are shared with TRBD1. V trimming: 4 bases; J trimming: 4 bases; junction bases outside the gene matches: 5. In germline, CDR1 is MDHEN, CDR2 SYDVKM. This CDR3 comprises 15 residues. CDR3: CASSYRGRSTGELFF. In DNA form, the CDR3 reads TGTGCCAGCAGTTACAGGGGGAGAAGCACCGGGGAGCTGTTTTTT.

This clone came up a few times. The V gene is TRBV5-8, the J gene TRBJ1-1; D unclear. Germline lookup yields CDR1 SGHTS and CDR2 YDEGEE. V lost 1 base, J lost 1 base, and 5 bases lay in between. This CDR3 comprises 13 residues. The CDR3: CASSLLRNTEAFF. The CDR3 coding sequence is TGTGCCAGCAGCTTGCTCCGGAACACTGAAGCTTTCTTT.

This chain links TRBV9 with TRBJ1-2; D not certain. The V gene lost 2 bases and the J gene lost 6 bases, with 20 bases spanning the gap. Germline loops: CDR1 SGDLS, CDR2 YYNGEE. The length of the CDR3 is 16 residues. The CDR3 coding sequence is TGTGCCAGCAGCGTCTTCAGAAGGCGGCGGCACGATGGCTACACCTTC. This gives the protein CASSVFRRRRHDGYTF.

V usage is TRBV27 and J usage is TRBJ1-1; D unresolved. Trimming cost V 0 bases and J 3 bases, with 11 bases left between them. The CDR3 sequence is 15 residues long. Per the germline V gene, CDR1 is MNHEY and CDR2 is SMNVEV (reference sequence). The CDR3 loop is CASSLSGSIYTEAFF. DNA for the CDR3: TGTGCCAGCAGTTTATCAGGGAGTATTTACACTGAAGCTTTCTTT.

The chain couples TRBV15 to TRBJ2-1; tentative D call: TRBD1 (6 bases). Trimming stripped 3 bases from V and 4 bases from J, with 13 bases between. In germline, CDR1 is LNHNV, CDR2 YYDKDF (reference sequence). The CDR3 loop spans 15 amino acids. The CDR3 sequence is CATSRGAGEYNEQFF. Written as DNA, the CDR3 is TGTGCCACCAGCAGGGGGGCAGGGGAGTACAATGAGCAGTTCTTC.

The chain carries TRBV3-1 (or the pseudogene TRBV3-2) and TRBJ2-1, with D uncertain. Deletions cut 6 bases from V and 4 bases from J, with 13 bases between. Germline CDR1 is LGHDT and CDR2 is YNNKEL (reference sequence). The CDR3 is made up of 14 amino acids. The CDR3 spells CASSSSLSYNEQFF. In DNA, the CDR3 is TGTGCCAGCAGTTCATCCCTATCTTACAATGAGCAGTTCTTC.

The V call is TRBV5-1, the J call TRBJ1-4; D remains unclear. V was pared by 5 bases and J by 0 bases, with 8 bases between. The CDR3 totals 14 residues. The V gene's germline CDR1 is SGHRS and CDR2 YFSETQ. CDR3 amino acids: CASRAEPTNEKLFF. CDR3 DNA: TGCGCCAGCAGGGCAGAACCAACTAATGAAAAACTGTTTTTT.